Below, 30 T cell receptor beta chains from the same sample are listed, as sequenced in a study of OX40 agonist ivuxolimab in advanced cancers. Data came from immunoSEQ multiplex PCR; TCRdb stores just in-frame clones and leaves some out. This table has around 60,000 clones, 79% appearing once. This sample comprised CD4+ or CD8+ T cells sorted from blood, obtained in a trial of the OX40 agonist ivuxolimab. The receptors here all came from an adult with an advanced solid tumor such as melanoma, head and neck, liver or kidney cancer.

The sample holds a few counts of this clone. The chain combines TRBV7-9 with TRBJ2-1; the match to TRBD2 covers 10 bases. CDR1 is SEHNR and CDR2 is FQNEAQ in the germline V gene (reference sequence). V was clipped by 5 bases and J by 7 bases; unmatched bases: 20. The CDR3 has 19 amino acids. The DNA for the CDR3 is TGTGCCAGCAGCCCCCGCCTAGCGGGAGTAAGGGGCGGAAAGAATGAGCAGTTCTTC. Protein: CASSPRLAGVRGGKNEQFF.

The rearrangement uses TRBV15 and TRBJ1-5; D ambiguous. V lost 5 bases and J lost 6, with 8 bases in between. CDR1 and CDR2 (germline): LNHNV, YYDKDF (reference sequence). The CDR3 is 12 amino acids. CDR3 sequence reads: CATSLASQPQHF. The CDR3 DNA sequence: TGTGCCACCAGCCTCGCTAGTCAGCCCCAGCATTTT.

The gene calls are TRBV5-1 and TRBJ1-1, with D uncertain. V lost 1 base and J 1 base, leaving 5 bases between the germline ends. The V gene's germline CDR1 is SGHRS and CDR2 YFSETQ. The CDR3 extends over 13 amino acids. The CDR3 region has the DNA TGCGCCAGCAGCTTGTCCGAGAACACTGAAGCTTTCTTT. Translation: CASSLSENTEAFF. Supplemented by reference TRBV5-1 and TRBJ1-1, the full variable domain reads KAGVTQTPRYLIKTRGQQVTLSCSPISGHRSVSWYQQTPGQGLQFLFEYFSETQRNKGNFPGRFSGRQFSNSRSEMNVSTLELGDSALYLCASSLSENTEAFFGQGTRLTVV.

The chain has TRBV4-3 and TRBJ1-1, with a weak D call TRBD1 (5 bases). From germline, CDR1 is LGHNA and CDR2 YSLEER. The germline V and J ends were trimmed by 1 base and 3 bases, with 9 bases remaining between them. The CDR3 totals 14 residues. The CDR3 nucleotides are TGCGCCAGCAGCCAAGGACAGAGTTACACTGAAGCTTTCTTT. The encoded protein is CASSQGQSYTEAFF.

This chain joins TRBV19 and TRBJ2-5; D is perhaps TRBD1 (5 bases). Trimming removed 9 bases from V and 2 bases from J, with 13 bases in between. Germline V lookup: CDR1 LNHDA, CDR2 SQIVND (reference sequence). This CDR3 has 13 residues. The chain's CDR3 is CASAGSVQETQYF. CDR3 coding DNA: TGTGCCAGCGCAGGGTCAGTTCAAGAGACCCAGTACTTC.

V and J are TRBV27 and TRBJ1-2; 7 positions match TRBD1. Germline trimming cut 5 bases from V and 4 bases from J; bases unmatched to any gene: 7. The CDR3 is 14 amino acids. From germline, CDR1 is MNHEY and CDR2 SMNVEV (reference sequence). CDR3 sequence (DNA): TGTGCCAGCAGTCAGGGGGGGACTAGCTATGGCTACACCTTC. Encoded protein: CASSQGGTSYGYTF.

V is TRBV27 and J is TRBJ1-4; D unresolved. From germline, CDR1 is MNHEY and CDR2 SMNVEV (reference sequence). Trimming left V 3 bases short and J 7 bases short, with 15 bases between. The CDR3 is 15 amino acids. CDR3 loop: CASSFGEVWVEKLFF. The CDR3 region has the DNA TGTGCCAGCAGTTTTGGTGAAGTTTGGGTTGAAAAACTGTTTTTT.

The J gene is TRBJ2-7, the V gene TRBV7-9; a possible D gene is TRBD1 (5 bases). The CDR3 length is 13 residues. The V gene's germline CDR1 is SEHNR and CDR2 FQNEAQ (reference sequence). V lost 2 bases and J 2 bases, leaving 7 bases between the germline ends. For the CDR3, the DNA is TGTGCCAGCAGCTTAAGGGGCCCCTACGAGCAGTACTTC. Translated, it gives CASSLRGPYEQYF. Combining the CDR3 with reference TRBV7-9 and TRBJ2-7 gives the whole variable domain DTGVSQNPRHKITKRGQNVTFRCDPISEHNRLYWYRQTLGQGPEFLTYFQNEAQLEKSRLLSDRFSAERPKGSFSTLEIQRTEQGDSAMYLCASSLRGPYEQYFGPGTRLTVT.

The chain uses TRBV6-6 and TRBJ1-6, with 8 bases identical to TRBD1. From germline, CDR1 is MNHNY and CDR2 SVGAGI (reference sequence). V lost 8 bases and J lost 7; bases outside the gene matches: 10. The CDR3 spans 15 residues. This CDR3 is CASRPRTGKNSPLHF. The CDR3 nucleotides read TGTGCCAGCCGCCCCAGGACAGGGAAGAATTCACCCCTCCACTTT.

The J gene is TRBJ2-2, the V gene TRBV9; D is unresolved. This CDR3 region has 21 residues. Germline V CDR1 and CDR2: SGDLS, YYNGEE. Trimming took off 0 bases at V and 3 bases at J, with 27 bases between the two ends. The DNA of the CDR3 is TGTGCCAGCAGCGTAGGACCGCCAGAGGTCCAAGCAATCTTCGACACCGGGGAGCTGTTTTTT. Translated: CASSVGPPEVQAIFDTGELFF.

The chain joins TRBV7-9 to TRBJ2-1, with D hard to call. Germline V gives CDR1 SEHNR, CDR2 FQNEAQ (reference sequence). The CDR3 extends over 15 amino acids. V shed 3 bases and J shed 0 bases, with 9 bases lying between them. CDR3 in amino acids: CASSFHLNSYNEQFF. In DNA form, the CDR3 reads TGTGCCAGCAGCTTCCACCTGAACTCCTACAATGAGCAGTTCTTC.

V and J are TRBV19 and TRBJ1-2, with no clear D. The CDR3 is 14 amino acids. Between the trimmed V and J ends, which lost 3 bases and 2 bases, there was a span of 10 bases. The germline V gene encodes CDR1 LNHDA and CDR2 SQIVND (reference sequence). CDR3 in amino acids: CASSIGRGNYGYTF. CDR3 in DNA: TGTGCCAGTAGTATCGGCCGGGGAAACTATGGCTACACCTTC.

This clone was counted a few times. V and J are TRBV7-9 and TRBJ2-6; 8 bases map to TRBD1. The CDR3 extends over 18 amino acids. CDR1 SEHNR and CDR2 FQNEAQ come from the germline V gene (reference sequence). V was pared by 0 bases and J by 0 bases, with 4 bases of the junction left unmatched. The CDR3 DNA follows: TGTGCCAGCAGCTTAGCGGGACAGGTCGACTCTGGGGCCAACGTCCTGACTTTC. Protein sequence: CASSLAGQVDSGANVLTF.

The genes are TRBV7-9 and TRBJ2-1, with a weak D call TRBD2 (6 bases). The V and J ends lost 2 bases and 0 bases respectively, with 14 bases between them. The CDR3 is 17 amino acids. Germline CDR1 SEHNR, CDR2 FQNEAQ (reference sequence). Here the CDR3 DNA reads TGTGCCAGCAGCTTAAGAACTAGCCGCTACTCCTACAATGAGCAGTTCTTC. This gives the protein CASSLRTSRYSYNEQFF.

The V and J genes are TRBV6-5 and TRBJ2-3; D is unclear. This CDR3 is built from 14 residues. Deletions cut 4 bases from V and 2 bases from J, with 10 bases between. Germline V gene sequence: CDR1 MNHEY, CDR2 SVGAGI. The chain's CDR3 is CASSFRKATDTQYF. DNA of the CDR3: TGTGCCAGCAGTTTCCGAAAGGCCACAGATACGCAGTATTTT.

This sequence joins TRBV7-9 and TRBJ2-5, with D unresolved. This CDR3 region has 14 residues. With 4 bases removed from V and 1 base from J, the gap between germline ends came to 10 bases. CDR1 and CDR2 (germline): SEHNR, FQNEAQ (reference sequence). CDR3 in amino acids: CASSWTVRQETQYF. The CDR3 region has the DNA TGTGCCAGCAGCTGGACGGTCCGCCAAGAGACCCAGTACTTC.

This clone occurred once. This chain links TRBV10-3 with TRBJ2-3; D gene unclear. V was shortened by 7 bases and J by 1 base, with 9 bases between the two germline ends. This CDR3 is built from 13 residues. In germline, CDR1 is ENHRY, CDR2 SYGVKD. The CDR3 region has the DNA TGTGCCATCAAGGATGGGGGCACAGATACGCAGTATTTT. The encoded protein is CAIKDGGTDTQYF.

The CDR3 region is CASSQDRGLGTEAFF. The CDR3 DNA reads TGCGCCAGCAGCCAAGATAGAGGCCTTGGCACTGAAGCTTTCTTT. V usage is TRBV4-3 and J usage is TRBJ1-1; the D is unclear. Germline values: CDR1 LGHNA, CDR2 YSLEER. The CDR3 totals 15 residues. V was pared by 0 bases and J by 4 bases, with 12 bases between.

This chain uses TRBV5-6 with TRBJ1-1; D uncertain. The germline gives CDR1 SGHDT, CDR2 YYEEEE. Trimming took 1 base from V and 6 from J, leaving 13 bases between them. This CDR3 is built from 14 residues. CDR3 sequence (DNA): TGTGCCAGCAGCTTGAAACTCCCAAGCGCTGAAGCTTTCTTT. Protein: CASSLKLPSAEAFF.

This clone was counted a few times. This chain joins TRBV7-2 and TRBJ1-4; D call uncertain. Germline V gene data show CDR1 as SGHTA and CDR2 as FQGNSA. V dropped 5 bases and J dropped 0 bases, with 10 bases sitting between them. This CDR3 has 15 residues. As DNA, the CDR3 is TGTGCCAGCAGCCCATTCCGGACAACTAATGAAAAACTGTTTTTT. Its protein product is CASSPFRTTNEKLFF.

This CDR3 is CASSLLGGSNQPQHF. The CDR3 nucleotides read TGTGCCAGCAGCTTGCTCGGGGGAAGCAATCAGCCCCAGCATTTT. The rearrangement uses TRBV5-5 and TRBJ1-5; D perhaps matches TRBD1 (5 bases). The CDR3 has 15 amino acids. Germline CDR1 is SGHKS and CDR2 is YYEKEE (reference sequence). With 1 base removed from V and 1 base from J, the gap between germline ends came to 9 bases.

The V call is TRBV7-9, the J call TRBJ2-7; D is ambiguous. The germline gives CDR1 SEHNR, CDR2 FQNEAQ (reference sequence). CDR3 length equals 15 residues. The V end lost 7 bases, the J end lost 5 bases, and 21 bases lay between the germline ends. CDR3 sequence (DNA): TGTGCCAGCACATCGGAACAGTACCAGATACACGAGCAGTACTTC. Translating gives CASTSEQYQIHEQYF.

V usage is TRBV28 and J usage is TRBJ1-5; D ambiguous. V was pared by 4 bases and J by 2 bases, with 12 bases between. CDR3 size: 15 residues. Germline loops: CDR1 MDHEN, CDR2 SYDVKM. CDR3 sequence reads: CASSSHRLGNQPQHF. The CDR3 nucleotides read TGTGCCAGCAGTTCCCATAGGCTCGGCAATCAGCCCCAGCATTTT.

By proportion, this clone is medium-sized (0.01 to 0.1%). This chain connects TRBV18 to TRBJ1-2; D is unclear. From germline, CDR1 is KGHSH and CDR2 LQKENI. The CDR3 loop spans 13 amino acids. V was shortened by 3 bases and J by 3 bases, with 8 bases between the two germline ends. Written as DNA, the CDR3 is TGTGCCAGCTCACCTACAGCAGACTATGGCTACACCTTC. This sequence encodes CASSPTADYGYTF.

CDR3 amino acids: CASSVGSLGYEQYF. CDR3 nucleotide sequence: TGTGCCAGCAGCGTAGGTTCTCTGGGCTACGAGCAGTACTTC. This chain uses TRBV9 with TRBJ2-7; D remains unclear. The germline gives CDR1 SGDLS, CDR2 YYNGEE. The CDR3 spans 14 residues. Trimming shortened V by 0 bases and J by 3 bases, and 10 bases separated the two germline ends.

This clone has a single count. The rearrangement links TRBV28 to TRBJ2-2; no firm D call. The CDR3 sequence is 12 residues long. Germline lookup yields CDR1 MDHEN and CDR2 SYDVKM. The CDR3: CGLSGNTGELFF. The CDR3 bases are TGTGGATTGTCGGGGAACACCGGGGAGCTGTTTTTT.

The V and J genes are TRBV7-2 and TRBJ2-1; 9 positions match TRBD1. CDR3 length: 17 residues. Trimming cost V 1 base and J 5 bases; bases outside gene matches: 9. The germline V gene has CDR1 SGHTA and CDR2 FQGNSA. Written as DNA, the CDR3 is TGTGCCAGCAGCTTAGTGGCGACAGGGGGGTCGGACAATGAGCAGTTCTTC. Its protein product is CASSLVATGGSDNEQFF.

J is TRBJ1-1 and V is TRBV19; no clear D. The CDR3 contains 15 residues. CDR1 is LNHDA and CDR2 is SQIVND in the germline V gene (reference sequence). V was cut by 8 bases and J by 5 bases, with 21 bases left in between. This CDR3 is CASHNFRWQNTEAFF. The DNA for the CDR3 is TGTGCCAGTCATAATTTCCGGTGGCAGAATACTGAAGCTTTCTTT.

In DNA, the CDR3 is TGTGCCAGCAGCGTAGAAAATAGCGCTGGGGAGACCCAGTACTTC. Translation: CASSVENSAGETQYF. This chain links TRBV9 with TRBJ2-5, with D possibly being TRBD2 (5 bases). This CDR3 is 15 amino acids long. CDR1 SGDLS and CDR2 YYNGEE come from the germline V gene. Trimming took 0 bases from V and 5 from J, leaving 14 bases between them.

V and J are TRBV25-1 and TRBJ1-3; D is uncertain. The ends were cut back, 7 bases at V and 0 bases at J, with 10 bases in the middle. CDR1 is MGHDK, CDR2 SYGVNS, per germline. This CDR3 is built from 14 residues. CDR3 residues: CASIPSSSGNTIYF. The CDR3 coding sequence is TGTGCCAGCATACCTTCTAGCTCTGGAAACACCATATATTTT.